The clone carrying this TCR beta chain has a count of ten or more. What it recognizes is unknown. TCRdb ran MiXCR on the 5' RACE reads and lists one entry per CDR3 protein. The sample contains 500,000 or so distinct CDR3 sequences, approximately 15% of which appear only once. CDR1 is MNHEY and CDR2 is SVGEGT in the germline V gene. With V trimmed by 6 bases and J by 7 bases, 3 bases remained unmatched. The CDR3 is 13 amino acids. These data originate in a study of identical twins. Study-level results: Out-of-frame beta chain sequences displayed weaker excess sharing between twins.

The same sample was also studied in work on yellow fever vaccine responses in identical twins.

This clonotype originated in a young woman in good health. V usage is TRBV6-2 or TRBV6-3 and J usage is TRBJ2-1; 10 bases line up with TRBD1. Sequencing was done on a sample of CD4+ T cells sorted from blood. CDR3 region: CASRGTGENEQFF. CDR3 sequence (DNA): TGTGCCAGCAGGGGGACAGGGGAAAATGAGCAGTTCTTC.